These 16 T cell receptor beta chains were all obtained from the same sample, sequenced in a study of shared clonotypes between healthy human individuals. Clones were read by immunoSEQ multiplex PCR, and TCRdb kept only the in-frame ones, dropping some. The sample contains 1.6 million or so clones, approximately 98.5% of which appear only once. The sample consisted of naive CD4+ T cells sorted from blood. The subset is: CD45RA+ positively selected. Every receptor here comes from a man aged 25 to 40 in good health.

The CDR3 is CASSKTGFQETQYF. CDR3 DNA: TGTGCCAGTAGTAAGACAGGTTTTCAAGAGACCCAGTACTTC. This chain connects TRBV19 to TRBJ2-5; D perhaps matches TRBD1 (6 bases). Trimming removed 4 bases from V and 2 bases from J, with 11 bases in between. Germline V CDR1 and CDR2: LNHDA, SQIVND (reference sequence). The CDR3 spans 14 residues.

This chain connects TRBV5-1 to TRBJ2-7, with D possibly being TRBD2 (5 bases). The CDR3 spans 15 residues. Germline V gives CDR1 SGHRS, CDR2 YFSETQ. V gave up 3 bases and J gave up 0 bases, with 13 bases separating them. CDR3 DNA sequence: TGCGCCAGCAGCTCAGGAGAGAGGGACTCCTACGAGCAGTACTTC. This translates into CASSSGERDSYEQYF.

The genes are TRBV7-2 and TRBJ1-3, with D hard to call. V was cut by 5 bases and J by 4 bases, with 15 bases left in between. Germline-derived CDR1 and CDR2 are SGHTA and FQGNSA. CDR3 size: 15 residues. CDR3: CASSQQLLGGNTIYF. CDR3 in DNA: TGTGCCAGCAGCCAACAGCTTCTTGGAGGAAACACCATATATTTT.

The V and J genes are TRBV7-9 and TRBJ2-3; a weak D match, TRBD1 (6 bases). Trimming removed 4 bases from V and 1 base from J, with 9 bases in between. The CDR3 extends over 14 amino acids. The germline gives CDR1 SEHNR, CDR2 FQNEAQ (reference sequence). Here the CDR3 DNA reads TGTGCCAGCAGCTACAGGGTAGGCACAGATACGCAGTATTTT. Protein: CASSYRVGTDTQYF.

V and J are TRBV15 and TRBJ2-3, with 10 bases that match TRBD2. Trimming took 0 bases from V and 1 from J; bases not matched to a gene: 7. This CDR3 comprises 18 residues. The germline V gene has CDR1 LNHNV and CDR2 YYDKDF (reference sequence). The CDR3 protein is CATSRDWASGSGTDTQYF. CDR3 in DNA: TGTGCCACCAGCAGAGATTGGGCTAGCGGGAGTGGCACAGATACGCAGTATTTT.

The CDR3 DNA reads TGCGCCAGCAGCCAAGATGAGCCCCCGAGGGGAGATACGCAGTATTTT. Protein: CASSQDEPPRGDTQYF. The chain combines TRBV4-3 with TRBJ2-3; D is tentatively TRBD1 or TRBD2 (5 bases each). CDR1 LGHNA and CDR2 YSLEER come from the germline V gene. This CDR3 has 16 residues. Between the trimmed V and J ends, which lost 0 bases and 5 bases, there was a span of 15 bases.

In DNA, the CDR3 is TGTGCCAGCAGCCCACAGGCTACCAAAAACATTCAGTACTTC. Protein product: CASSPQATKNIQYF. The J gene is TRBJ2-4, the V gene TRBV7-9; tentative D call: TRBD1 (5 bases). The V end lost 5 bases, the J end lost 2 bases, and 10 bases lay between the germline ends. The CDR3 is 14 residues long. CDR1 is SEHNR, CDR2 FQNEAQ, per germline (reference sequence). Complete variable domain (other parts from reference TRBV7-9 and TRBJ2-4): DTGVSQNPRHKITKRGQNVTFRCDPISEHNRLYWYRQTLGQGPEFLTYFQNEAQLEKSRLLSDRFSAERPKGSFSTLEIQRTEQGDSAMYLCASSPQATKNIQYFGAGTRLSVL.

The V call is TRBV28, the J call TRBJ2-3; no reliable D call. The V gene's germline CDR1 is MDHEN and CDR2 SYDVKM. This CDR3 has 14 residues. V lost 4 bases and J 2 bases, leaving 10 bases between the germline ends. The CDR3 region is CASSSVPDTDTQYF. The CDR3 nucleotides read TGTGCCAGCAGTTCTGTTCCGGACACAGATACGCAGTATTTT.

The CDR3 here is CASSFTVNTEAFF. The CDR3 coding sequence is TGTGCCAGCAGCTTCACAGTTAACACTGAAGCTTTCTTT. The gene calls are TRBV5-4 and TRBJ1-1; the D is unclear. The CDR3 has 13 residues. Looked up from germline, CDR1 is SGHNT and CDR2 is YYREEE (reference sequence). Trimming took 2 bases from V and 2 from J, leaving 7 bases between them.

The chain couples TRBV27 to TRBJ2-3; D may be TRBD1 (7 bases). Trimming shortened V by 8 bases and J by 5 bases, and 20 bases separated the two germline ends. The CDR3 runs to 15 residues. Germline lookup yields CDR1 MNHEY and CDR2 SMNVEV (reference sequence). CDR3: CASSGGRGRRDTQYF. CDR3 nucleotide sequence: TGTGCCAGCTCCGGGGGTAGGGGGCGTAGAGATACGCAGTATTTT.

The CDR3: CASSDRTSPNNEQFF. Here the CDR3 DNA reads TGTGCCAGCAGCGATAGGACTAGTCCGAACAATGAGCAGTTCTTC. The chain carries TRBV2 and TRBJ2-1; 7 nucleotides line up with TRBD2. Looked up from germline, CDR1 is SNHLY and CDR2 is FYNNEI. The V gene end was trimmed by 6 bases and the J gene end by 5 bases; junction bases not matched to a gene: 10. CDR3 length equals 15 residues.

The V and J genes are TRBV5-8 and TRBJ1-2; D not resolved. This CDR3 region has 16 residues. Looked up from germline, CDR1 is SGHTS and CDR2 is YDEGEE. V was cut by 0 bases and J by 0 bases, with 12 bases left in between. The CDR3 DNA reads as TGTGCCAGCAGCTTGGCCTTGGGGAGCTCTAACTATGGCTACACCTTC. It specifies CASSLALGSSNYGYTF. Full variable domain (remainder filled in from reference TRBV5-8 and TRBJ1-2): EAGVTQSPTHLIKTRGQQATLRCSPISGHTSVYWYQQALGLGLQFLLWYDEGEERNRGNFPPRFSGRQFPNYSSELNVNALELEDSALYLCASSLALGSSNYGYTFGSGTRLTVV.

The DNA for the CDR3 is TGCGCCAGCAGTCGCCGAGGGGGACGGGAGGAGACCCAGTACTTC. This codes for CASSRRGGREETQYF. This sequence joins TRBV23-1 and TRBJ2-5; D possibly matches TRBD1 or TRBD2 (6 bases each). TRBV23-1 is an ORF, with its function uncertain. Trimming took off 4 bases at V and 5 bases at J, with 17 bases between the two ends. The CDR3 totals 15 residues.

This clone came up once. This sequence joins TRBV11-2 and TRBJ2-2; TRBD2 matches at 7 bases. CDR3 length equals 14 residues. Germline-derived CDR1 and CDR2 are SGHAT and FQNNGV. With V trimmed by 6 bases and J by 7 bases, 8 bases remained unmatched. The CDR3 DNA reads as TGTGCCAGCAGGATGCGGAGGGAGGGCGGGGAGCTGTTTTTT. Translating it yields CASRMRREGGELFF. Full variable domain (remainder filled in from reference TRBV11-2 and TRBJ2-2): EAGVAQSPRYKIIEKRQSVAFWCNPISGHATLYWYQQILGQGPKLLIQFQNNGVVDDSQLPKDRFSAERLKGVDSTLKIQPAKLEDSAVYLCASRMRREGGELFFGEGSRLTVL.

The chain employs TRBV18 and TRBJ2-1; 8 bases map to TRBD2. The CDR3 has 15 amino acids. Germline V lookup: CDR1 KGHSH, CDR2 LQKENI. The V and J ends lost 4 bases and 5 bases, in that order; junction bases with no gene match: 7. CDR3 loop: CASSQAGVAHNEQFF. For the CDR3, the DNA is TGTGCCAGCTCACAAGCGGGAGTGGCCCACAATGAGCAGTTCTTC.

This clone came up once. This chain links TRBV6-1 with TRBJ1-1; unclear D gene. Deletions cut 5 bases from V and 0 bases from J, with 13 bases between. The germline V gene has CDR1 MNHNS and CDR2 SASEGT. This CDR3 spans 15 amino acids. The CDR3 DNA reads as TGTGCCAGCAGTTTTCGGGCGGTCATGAACACTGAAGCTTTCTTT. It encodes CASSFRAVMNTEAFF.